This is a list of T cell receptor beta chains from one sample in a study of T cells in Graves' hyperthyroidism and ophthalmopathy. In TCRdb, the multiplex PCR reads were re-called with MiXCR into one record per CDR3 protein. The sample records about half a million distinct CDR3 sequences, around a quarter being singletons. The sample consisted of blood. These TCRs come from a woman in her twenties or thirties with Graves' ophthalmopathy. Each CDR3 is given without its conserved first and last residue.

CDR3 protein,V gene
ASSVSTEAF,TRBV5-6
ATSDFTGTRGTGELF,TRBV24-1
ATNGSPSLAKNIQY,TRBV24-1
ASIKGQGSYEQY,TRBV6-2/TRBV6-3
ASSQEVVQETQY,TRBV14
ASSQADREGAEAF,TRBV4-1
ASKLGQGTEAF,TRBV19
TSSLGQGPFYGYT,TRBV27
ATREGRGTGDTGELF,TRBV24-1
ASSPRVGQNTEAF,TRBV25-1
ASSDPTGFGYT,TRBV2
SANLAGLQETQY,TRBV20-1
SVRKEWNTEAF,TRBV29-1
AISEGRDYGYT,TRBV10-3
ASRKEGTQY,TRBV12-3/TRBV12-4
ASSIGTGGTEAF,TRBV19
ASSEVTGVDTEAF,TRBV2
ASSLTSTGELF,TRBV7-3
ASRKADTYEQY,TRBV6-1
ASSGGQGTYEQY,TRBV10-1
SGSGSSGNTIY,TRBV29-1
ASSRGRGPSGNTIY,TRBV11-2
ASSSPGGGNQPQH,TRBV6-5
ASSPDRDDEQY,TRBV19
ASSQNSLLNTEAF,TRBV12-3/TRBV12-4
ASSIDGTAANTEAF,TRBV19
ATSEQGRETQY,TRBV24-1
ASRDRPMNTEAF,TRBV19
ASSQAGTGDIRFGYT,TRBV7-2
ASSYSRLAGTQETQY,TRBV6-5
ASRWDRESKNIQY,TRBV6-1
VSSPLRADGYT,TRBV18
SANQGFQETQN,TRBV20-1
ASSSRQIVNYGYT,TRBV11-3
ASAYGGAETQY,TRBV6-1
ASTLPIEGAADQPQH,TRBV28
ASSFPRDRAYGYT,TRBV7-2
ASSVGQGDTEAF,TRBV6-1
ASSTSAGLHGYT,TRBV12-3/TRBV12-4
ATETEAKANYGYT,TRBV28
ASSETLTGSYEQY,TRBV6-1
AISDYGTQY,TRBV10-3
ASSESIAGGPNQETQY,TRBV6-1
SARDEGRSYEQY,TRBV20-1
ASRAQVGGTYEQY,TRBV4-1
ASSQERLRQGNTGELF,TRBV27
ASSQGSVTEAF,TRBV18
ASSHSHEQY,TRBV14
ASSTRDGETYEQY,TRBV9
ASSPWDRGHLEQY,TRBV7-2
ASSPSLQGAIYGYT,TRBV7-2
ASSQEDRVVETQY,TRBV3-1
ASSVLMTGELF,TRBV2
ASSYNEILTGEQY,TRBV6-5
ASRKLAGGPITGELF,TRBV6-2/TRBV6-3
ASSPTVSYEQY,TRBV4-1
ASSLAGGSLETQY,TRBV7-9